A selection of T cell receptor beta chains follows, all from one sample in a study of sequential checkpoint blockade in melanoma. Sequencing used immunoSEQ multiplex PCR; TCRdb keeps in-frame clones, though not all of them. The table includes 25,000 to 35,000 clones, about 77% detected once. This specimen was CD8+ T cells sorted from blood (inferred from file names), taken from a patient given nivolumab and ipilimumab in sequence. The receptor set was obtained from a human donor with melanoma. Each CDR3 is given with its conserved first and last residue. D genes are given only for firm matches. Some rows have no size entry. The others give once, few or many, or a class for an expanded clone.

>TRBJ2-3|-|TRBV7-9|-
CASSLGAEEYF
TGTGCCAGCAGCTTAGGAGCAGAGGAGTATTTT
>TRBJ1-1|-|TRBV4-3|-
CASSQDTQGVRNTEAFF
TGCGCCAGCAGCCAAGATACACAGGGAGTACGGAACACTGAAGCTTTCTTT
>TRBJ2-2|-|TRBV4-3|medium-sized
CASSQDSRGNTGELFF
TGCGCCAGCAGCCAAGATAGCCGGGGGAACACCGGGGAGCTGTTTTTT
>TRBJ2-4|TRBD1|TRBV11-2|-
CASEGTGLAKNIQYF
TGTGCCAGCGAAGGGACAGGACTAGCCAAAAACATTCAGTACTTC
>TRBJ1-2|TRBD1|TRBV9|-
CASSVRDRDFNYGYTF
TGTGCCAGCAGCGTCCGGGACAGGGACTTTAACTATGGCTACACCTTC
>TRBJ1-2|-|TRBV4-1|-
CASSQASRGDYGYTF
TGCGCCAGCAGCCAAGCGAGCAGGGGAGACTATGGCTACACCTTC
>TRBJ2-7|-|TRBV7-3|-
CASSLKQGYEQYF
TGTGCCAGCAGCTTAAAACAGGGCTACGAGCAGTACTTC
>TRBJ2-7|-|TRBV28|few
CASSLAGTPYEQYF
TGTGCCAGCAGTTTAGCGGGAACCCCCTACGAGCAGTACTTC
>TRBJ1-5|-|TRBV10-3|-
CAISPGNQPQHF
TGTGCCATCAGTCCAGGGAATCAGCCCCAGCATTTT
>TRBJ2-2|TRBD2|TRBV7-8|few
CASSASGGPNGELFF
TGTGCCAGCAGCGCCAGCGGGGGGCCGAACGGGGAGCTGTTTTTT
>TRBJ1-5|-|TRBV19|medium-sized
CASSIAPSDSFPVRSQHF
TGTGCCAGTAGTATCGCTCCTTCAGACAGTTTCCCGGTGAGGTCCCAGCATTTT
>TRBJ1-1|-|TRBV28|-
CASSIGQSNTEAFF
TGTGCCAGCAGCATCGGACAGTCGAACACTGAAGCTTTCTTT
>TRBJ2-1|-|TRBV5-6|-
CASSLGSVVSDEQFF
TGTGCCAGCAGCTTGGGGTCGGTGGTTAGCGATGAGCAGTTCTTC
>TRBJ1-2|TRBD1|TRBV7-9|-
CASSQTTGDNYGYTF
TGTGCCAGCAGCCAGACAACAGGGGACAACTATGGCTACACCTTC
>TRBJ2-7|-|TRBV4-1|-
CASSHRTAVGDEQYF
TGCGCCAGCAGCCACCGGACAGCAGTTGGCGACGAGCAGTACTTC
>TRBJ1-1|-|TRBV28|-
CASSSQPFSGTEAFF
TGTGCCAGCAGCTCCCAGCCCTTCTCGGGCACTGAAGCTTTCTTT
>TRBJ1-1|-|TRBV19|-
CASSAGHLEAFF
TGTGCCAGTAGTGCGGGCCACTTAGAAGCTTTCTTT
>TRBJ1-1|TRBD1|TRBV27|-
CASSSGQREAFF
TGTGCCAGCAGTTCGGGACAGAGAGAAGCTTTCTTT
>TRBJ2-2|TRBD2|TRBV28|-
CASSKRGTGELFF
TGTGCCAGCAGTAAGCGGGGGACCGGGGAGCTGTTTTTT
>TRBJ1-1|-|TRBV4-2|-
CASSQARAGGNTEAFF
TGTGCCAGCAGCCAAGCAAGAGCAGGTGGGAACACTGAAGCTTTCTTT